This T cell receptor (beta chain) was captured in a study of blood T cell repertoires in COVID-19. The wider study: T cells, B-cell-depleted T cells, or PBMCs provided the cDNA or gDNA that served as material.

This CDR3 spans 14 amino acids. Trimming cost V 3 bases and J 5 bases; bases outside gene matches: 5. Looked up from germline, CDR1 is SGHAT and CDR2 is FQNNGV. Clones were read by immunoSEQ multiplex PCR, and TCRdb kept only the in-frame ones, dropping some. The table includes approximately 200,000 clones, 87% detected once. In assigning cohorts, the study relied on participant-reported clinical history. Among Cohort 3 donors, those recovered had two negative PCRs, clearance, or symptom resolution. The material sequenced was PBMCs or T cells enriched from blood (not recorded which). This receptor was identified in a woman in her twenties or thirties who had recovered from COVID-19. V gene TRBV11-2 combines with J gene TRBJ2-3; TRBD2 matches 7 bases. CDR3 in amino acids: CASSLRTSRDTQYF. CDR3 nucleotide sequence: TGTGCCAGCAGCTTGCGGACTAGTCGAGATACGCAGTATTTT.